The 28 T cell receptor beta chains in this list originate from one sample, sequenced in a study of T cell changes during pregnancy in multiple sclerosis. Clones were read by immunoSEQ multiplex PCR, and TCRdb kept only the in-frame ones, dropping some. The top ten hold 2.5% to 3% of the sample, which has over 45,000 clones, about 93% seen once. The input for sequencing was peripheral blood, taken in the third trimester of pregnancy. All receptors come from a female donor in good health, enrolled as a control in a pregnancy study.

This clone was counted between two and nine times. The chain links TRBV6-5 to TRBJ1-1; weak D call: TRBD1 (5 bases). V lost 6 bases to trimming and J lost 3 bases, with 5 bases between them. CDR1 is MNHEY and CDR2 is SVGAGI in the germline V gene. The CDR3 has 11 residues. The CDR3: CASSRDTEAFF. The CDR3 DNA reads TGTGCCAGCAGCAGGGACACTGAAGCTTTCTTT.

The rearrangement uses TRBV19 and TRBJ2-1; D is uncertain. From germline, CDR1 is LNHDA and CDR2 SQIVND (reference sequence). This CDR3 contains 14 residues. The germline V and J ends were trimmed by 4 bases and 3 bases, with 10 bases remaining between them. The CDR3 DNA follows: TGTGCCAGTAGTACCCCCTCGCGCTACAATGAGCAGTTCTTC. Translation: CASSTPSRYNEQFF.

The gene calls are TRBV28 and TRBJ1-5, with no clear D. CDR1 is MDHEN and CDR2 is SYDVKM in the germline V gene. The CDR3 is 18 amino acids. V lost 4 bases to trimming and J lost 6 bases, with 25 bases between them. For the CDR3, the DNA is TGTGCCAGCAGTTCCTCTGGCATCTCCCAGGATTACGGTCAGCCCCAGCATTTT. It codes for CASSSSGISQDYGQPQHF.

J is TRBJ1-1 and V is TRBV5-1; D possibly corresponds to TRBD1 (5 bases). The CDR3 runs 14 residues. V lost 3 bases and J lost 7, with 16 bases in between. The V gene's germline CDR1 is SGHRS and CDR2 YFSETQ. The CDR3 loop reads CASSSTAGRYEAFF. The DNA for the CDR3 is TGCGCCAGCAGCTCCACCGCGGGACGCTATGAAGCTTTCTTT.

The V gene is TRBV11-3, the J gene TRBJ2-1; 10 bases are shared with TRBD2. J was trimmed by 5 bases and V by 7 bases; bases with no gene match: 2. Germline values: CDR1 SGHNT, CDR2 YENEEA. This CDR3 contains 13 residues. CDR3 loop: CASKSGRDNEQFF. The CDR3 region has the DNA TGTGCCAGCAAGAGCGGGAGGGACAATGAGCAGTTCTTC. Looking up the rest from reference TRBV11-3 and TRBJ2-1 gives the full variable domain: EAGVVQSPRYKIIEKKQPVAFWCNPISGHNTLYWYLQNLGQGPELLIRYENEEAVDDSQLPKDRFSAERLKGVDSTLKIQPAELGDSAVYLCASKSGRDNEQFFGPGTRLTVL.

J is TRBJ1-1 and V is TRBV7-8, with D possibly TRBD1 on 5 matching bases. V lost 1 base to trimming and J lost 5 bases, with 17 bases between them. CDR3 length: 16 residues. From germline, CDR1 is SGHVS and CDR2 FQNEAQ. CDR3 coding DNA: TGTGCCAGCAGCTTAGGAGCCGGGGGGACTGGAACTGAAGCTTTCTTT. Translation: CASSLGAGGTGTEAFF.

This chain's CDR3 is CASSVDPGANQPQHF. CDR3 in DNA: TGTGCCAGCAGCGTAGATCCAGGGGCCAATCAGCCCCAGCATTTT. The rearrangement joins TRBV9 to TRBJ1-5; D perhaps matches TRBD1 (6 bases). V was shortened by 0 bases and J by 3 bases, with 10 bases between the two germline ends. CDR1 and CDR2 (germline): SGDLS, YYNGEE. This CDR3 region has 15 residues.

The CDR3 reads CASGLTRDIQETQYF. Here the CDR3 DNA reads TGTGCTAGTGGTCTGACCCGGGACATCCAAGAGACCCAGTACTTC. The rearrangement joins TRBV12-5 to TRBJ2-5; the D gene is possibly TRBD1 (6 bases). V was trimmed by 5 bases and J by 1 base, leaving 14 bases between them. Germline V lookup: CDR1 LGHNT, CDR2 FRNRAP. This CDR3 has 15 amino acids.

In its sample, this clone was seen a few times. V and J are TRBV29-1 and TRBJ1-1; 7 nucleotides line up with TRBD1. Per germline, CDR1 SQVTM and CDR2 ANQGSEA. CDR3 length: 13 amino acids. Trimming took 3 bases from V and 0 from J; bases not matched to a gene: 1. As DNA, the CDR3 is TGCAGCGTTGAGGGACAGCTGAACACTGAAGCTTTCTTT. This sequence encodes CSVEGQLNTEAFF.

The V gene is TRBV7-8, the J gene TRBJ2-2, with D possibly TRBD1 on 5 matching bases. From germline, CDR1 is SGHVS and CDR2 FQNEAQ. Trimming removed 5 bases at V and 3 bases at J, with 13 bases between. This CDR3 is built from 15 residues. CDR3 protein: CASSPNGQHTGELFF. Here the CDR3 DNA reads TGTGCCAGCAGCCCCAACGGACAACACACCGGGGAGCTGTTTTTT.

The rearrangement links TRBV10-3 to TRBJ2-7, with D tentatively TRBD2 (5 bases). The CDR3 has 13 residues. V lost 4 bases to trimming and J lost 5 bases, with 12 bases between them. CDR1 is ENHRY and CDR2 is SYGVKD in the germline V gene. The CDR3 spells CAISGQAADEQYF. As DNA, the CDR3 is TGTGCCATCAGTGGGCAGGCAGCGGACGAGCAGTACTTC.

The gene calls are TRBV5-1 and TRBJ1-2; D perhaps matches TRBD1 (5 bases). Trimming pared 7 bases from V and 1 base from J, leaving 11 bases between. Germline CDR1 is SGHRS and CDR2 is YFSETQ. CDR3 size: 13 residues. The chain's CDR3 is CASSIQDNYGYTF. The CDR3 nucleotides are TGCGCCAGCTCCATACAGGATAACTATGGCTACACCTTC.

This clone has just one count. This chain connects TRBV5-1 to TRBJ2-1, with 12 bases that match TRBD1. Trimming removed 1 base from V and 8 bases from J; junction bases left unmatched: 10. The CDR3 is made up of 17 amino acids. Germline CDR1 reads SGHRS; CDR2 reads YFSETQ. The DNA for the CDR3 is TGCGCCAGCAGCTTGACTTCCGGGACAGGGGGCTCGGATGAGCAGTTCTTC. Amino acid sequence: CASSLTSGTGGSDEQFF.

The chain couples TRBV11-3 to TRBJ1-5; D gene ambiguous. V dropped 2 bases and J dropped 5 bases, with 7 bases sitting between them. Germline V gene data show CDR1 as SGHNT and CDR2 as YENEEA. The CDR3 is 13 amino acids. CDR3 coding DNA: TGTGCCAGCAGCTTAACCGGGGATCAGCCCCAGCATTTT. It translates to CASSLTGDQPQHF.

The rearrangement links TRBV5-1 to TRBJ2-3, with D possibly matching TRBD1 (6 bases). This CDR3 region has 14 residues. Germline assignment: CDR1 SGHRS and CDR2 YFSETQ. V dropped 2 bases and J dropped 3 bases, with 10 bases sitting between them. CDR3 residues: CASSFGQTTDTQYF. In DNA, the CDR3 is TGCGCCAGCAGCTTTGGACAGACTACAGATACGCAGTATTTT.

The gene calls are TRBV5-5 and TRBJ1-2, with D uncertain. The CDR3 length is 14 residues. The germline gives CDR1 SGHKS, CDR2 YYEKEE (reference sequence). V was shortened by 5 bases and J by 0 bases, with 11 bases between the two germline ends. The CDR3 protein is CASRQLGANYGYTF. In DNA, the CDR3 is TGTGCCAGCAGGCAGTTGGGAGCTAACTATGGCTACACCTTC.

This clone appeared once. This sequence joins TRBV14 and TRBJ2-1, with 7 bases fitting TRBD1. Unmatched junction bases numbered 5, after V lost 0 bases and J lost 3 bases. Per germline, CDR1 SGHDN and CDR2 FVKESK. There are 16 residues in the CDR3. The DNA for the CDR3 is TGTGCCAGCAGCCAAGATCAAAGGGGGCTCTACAATGAGCAGTTCTTC. This encodes CASSQDQRGLYNEQFF.

V is TRBV2 and J is TRBJ1-2, with a weak D call TRBD1 (6 bases). The CDR3 contains 16 residues. CDR1 and CDR2 (germline): SNHLY, FYNNEI. V was clipped by 5 bases and J by 4 bases, with 20 bases between them. The CDR3: CASSPPRAGVAYGYTF. The CDR3 region has the DNA TGTGCCAGCAGTCCACCAAGGGCAGGGGTCGCCTATGGCTACACCTTC.

This chain links TRBV9 with TRBJ2-2; 7 bases align to TRBD1. The germline gives CDR1 SGDLS, CDR2 YYNGEE. After removal of 0 bases from V and 3 bases from J, the junction contained 5 bases not matched to a gene. CDR3 length equals 16 residues. The CDR3 spells CASSVVSGGDTGELFF. CDR3 nucleotide sequence: TGTGCCAGCAGCGTAGTGTCAGGGGGTGACACCGGGGAGCTGTTTTTT.

This clone was detected only once. The genes are TRBV4-3 and TRBJ2-1; D might be TRBD1 (5 bases). V was trimmed by 1 base and J by 8 bases, leaving 9 bases between them. The CDR3 is 13 amino acids. Germline V gene lookup returns CDR1 LGHNA and CDR2 YSLEER. Here the CDR3 DNA reads TGCGCCAGCAGCCAAGCATTAGGGGATGAGCAGTTCTTC. It is translated as CASSQALGDEQFF.

This sequence joins TRBV19 and TRBJ2-3; 12 nucleotides agree with TRBD1. Trimming removed 7 bases from V and 5 bases from J; junction bases left unmatched: 13. Germline CDR1 is LNHDA and CDR2 is SQIVND (reference sequence). The CDR3 length is 17 residues. The CDR3 region is CASTTGPGTGGEDTQYF. CDR3 nucleotides: TGTGCCAGTACTACGGGCCCCGGGACAGGGGGCGAAGATACGCAGTATTTT.

The rearrangement uses TRBV29-1 and TRBJ2-2, with 11 bases that match TRBD2. With 7 bases clipped from V and 8 bases from J, the junction kept 9 bases outside the gene matches. This CDR3 region has 14 residues. Germline lookup yields CDR1 SQVTM and CDR2 ANQGSEA. The CDR3 spells CSGLAGGTVGELFF. CDR3 DNA: TGCAGCGGTCTAGCGGGAGGCACAGTAGGGGAGCTGTTTTTT.

The chain combines TRBV5-1 with TRBJ1-6; 8 nucleotides align to TRBD1. The CDR3 runs 14 residues. V dropped 3 bases and J dropped 7; count of bases not matched to a gene: 3. CDR1 and CDR2 from the germline V gene are SGHRS and YFSETQ. The CDR3 DNA sequence: TGCGCCAGCAGCTCGGACAGGGTAAATTCACCCCTCCACTTT. Amino acids: CASSSDRVNSPLHF.

The CDR3 DNA follows: TGTGCCATCAGTGGAAGAGCGGGAGTCGCTGGGGCCAACGTCCTGACTTTC. Its protein is CAISGRAGVAGANVLTF. The rearrangement links TRBV10-3 to TRBJ2-6, with 8 nucleotides matching TRBD2. The CDR3 extends over 17 amino acids. Looked up from germline, CDR1 is ENHRY and CDR2 is SYGVKD. V lost 4 bases to trimming and J lost 2 bases; unmatched junction nucleotides: 7.

V is TRBV7-9 and J is TRBJ1-4; D might be TRBD1 (5 bases). Germline V gene sequence: CDR1 SEHNR, CDR2 FQNEAQ (reference sequence). Trimming pared 5 bases from V and 4 bases from J, leaving 8 bases between. The CDR3 is 13 residues long. This CDR3 is CASSLGLNEKLFF. The CDR3 DNA is TGTGCCAGCAGCCTGGGACTTAATGAAAAACTGTTTTTT.

The CDR3 nucleotides are TGTGCCAGCAGCCCCTGGGACATGGACCAGTACTTC. Translating it yields CASSPWDMDQYF. The chain links TRBV7-6 to TRBJ2-5; possibly TRBD1 for D (6 bases). V lost 5 bases to trimming and J lost 10 bases, with 14 bases between them. Germline loops: CDR1 SGHVS, CDR2 FNYEAQ. CDR3 length: 12 amino acids.

The V and J genes are TRBV15 and TRBJ2-1; tentatively, D is TRBD2 (6 bases). The V and J ends lost 8 bases and 4 bases respectively, with 21 bases between them. This CDR3 region has 16 residues. Germline V gene sequence: CDR1 LNHNV, CDR2 YYDKDF (reference sequence). CDR3 protein: CATGGIGSAIYNEQFF. The DNA for the CDR3 is TGTGCCACCGGGGGGATCGGCTCGGCCATTTACAATGAGCAGTTCTTC.

The chain has TRBV5-1 and TRBJ1-5; 11 positions match TRBD1. The CDR3 loop spans 15 amino acids. Trimming took 4 bases from V and 10 from J; bases not matched to a gene: 10. Per the germline V gene, CDR1 is SGHRS and CDR2 is YFSETQ. The CDR3 DNA sequence: TGCGCCAGCAGCCCCGGGACAGGGGGAATAGGACCCCAGCATTTT. It is translated as CASSPGTGGIGPQHF.